The 21 T cell receptor beta chains given below trace back to one sample, sequenced in a study of T cell responses to AZD1222 COVID-19 vaccine (dated by TCRdb to 2020 to 2022). The time point label for this specimen denotes: baseline before first vaccination. Libraries came from the immunoSEQ multiplex PCR assay. TCRdb obtained this table from immuneACCESS and retained in-frame rearrangements with V and J assigned. These tables miss some clones; where compared with another copy, unresolved V genes account for less than half of the shortfall, and the remainder is unexplained. Present in this sample are around 72,000 clones, roughly four fifths of which were seen just once. The ten largest clones capture under 6.5% of the sample. This sample comprised peripheral blood, obtained on day 0 of AZD1222 vaccination. The receptors shown here come from an adult in good health.

This clone was seen a handful of times. The chain carries TRBV7-9 and TRBJ2-7, with a possible D match to TRBD1 (6 bases). Trimming took 1 base from V and 6 from J, leaving 7 bases between them. The CDR3 is 12 residues long. From germline, CDR1 is SEHNR and CDR2 FQNEAQ (reference sequence). This CDR3 reads CASSLGRGEQYF. CDR3 bases: TGTGCCAGCAGCTTAGGCAGGGGCGAGCAGTACTTC.

The chain uses TRBV7-8 and TRBJ1-5, with a weak D call TRBD1 (6 bases). The germline V and J ends were trimmed by 5 bases and 5 bases, with 25 bases remaining between them. The CDR3 extends over 18 amino acids. Germline V gene lookup returns CDR1 SGHVS and CDR2 FQNEAQ. Written as DNA, the CDR3 is TGTGCCAGCAGCCCCAGCGGGACAAAGGGTGGGGTCCATCAGCCCCAGCATTTT. Its translation: CASSPSGTKGGVHQPQHF.

The chain combines TRBV6-6 with TRBJ2-7, with D maybe TRBD2 (5 bases). Germline V gene sequence: CDR1 MNHNY, CDR2 SVGAGI (reference sequence). The V end lost 0 bases, the J end lost 3 bases, and 9 bases lay between the germline ends. The length of the CDR3 is 14 residues. CDR3 sequence (DNA): TGTGCCAGCAGTTACTCTGACGGAGGCTACGAGCAGTACTTC. Amino acids: CASSYSDGGYEQYF.

This chain connects TRBV30 to TRBJ2-2; 9 bases align to TRBD1. The CDR3 has 16 residues. Trimming cost V 5 bases and J 5 bases; bases outside gene matches: 12. The germline V gene encodes CDR1 GTSNPN and CDR2 SVGIG (reference sequence). CDR3 amino acids: CAWGTTGGPLTGELFF. DNA for the CDR3: TGTGCCTGGGGGACTACAGGGGGCCCACTTACCGGGGAGCTGTTTTTT.

In DNA form, the CDR3 reads TGTGCCAGCAGCGCCCCCCCGAAAGGCAGGGTTGTCGAGCAGTACTTC. Translation: CASSAPPKGRVVEQYF. The V and J genes are TRBV13 and TRBJ2-7; D possibly corresponds to TRBD1 (5 bases). Trimming stripped 5 bases from V and 6 bases from J, with 23 bases between. Germline V gene data show CDR1 as PRHDT and CDR2 as FYEKMQ (reference sequence). This CDR3 spans 16 amino acids. Full variable domain (remainder filled in from reference TRBV13 and TRBJ2-7): AAGVIQSPRHLIKEKRETATLKCYPIPRHDTVYWYQQGPGQDPQFLISFYEKMQSDKGSIPDRFSAQQFSDYHSELNMSSLELGDSALYFCASSAPPKGRVVEQYFGPGTRLTVT.

This chain links TRBV5-4 with TRBJ1-5, with D unclear. Trimming left V 4 bases short and J 6 bases short, with 11 bases between. CDR1 SGHNT and CDR2 YYREEE come from the germline V gene (reference sequence). The CDR3 runs 13 residues. The CDR3 region has the DNA TGTGCCAGCAGCCCTGGGGTCCTTCAGCCCCAGCATTTT. This codes for CASSPGVLQPQHF.

The chain links TRBV19 to TRBJ1-1; no reliable D call. The CDR3 loop spans 12 amino acids. Germline values: CDR1 LNHDA, CDR2 SQIVND (reference sequence). V shed 5 bases and J shed 2 bases, with 6 bases lying between them. The CDR3: CASSRGNTEAFF. The DNA for the CDR3 is TGTGCCAGTAGTCGAGGAAACACTGAAGCTTTCTTT.

The V gene is TRBV5-6, the J gene TRBJ2-7, with D perhaps matching TRBD1 (5 bases). CDR1 and CDR2 (germline): SGHDT, YYEEEE. V lost 0 bases and J 3 bases, leaving 10 bases between the germline ends. The CDR3 has 14 residues. The CDR3 is CASSLDGRDYEQYF. DNA for the CDR3: TGTGCCAGCAGCTTGGATGGCAGGGACTACGAGCAGTACTTC.

The genes are TRBV6-5 and TRBJ1-5; possible D gene TRBD1, 5 bases. The V end was cut by 11 bases, the J end by 3 bases, with 17 bases between. The V gene's germline CDR1 is MNHEY and CDR2 SVGAGI. The CDR3 extends over 14 amino acids. The DNA of the CDR3 is TGTGCCGGTTGGACACCAGGGCCCAATCAGCCCCAGCATTTT. Its translation: CAGWTPGPNQPQHF.

This chain links TRBV14 with TRBJ1-4; TRBD1 is a possible D gene (6 bases). The CDR3 extends over 15 amino acids. Germline assignment: CDR1 SGHDN and CDR2 FVKESK. Between the trimmed V and J ends, which lost 1 base and 5 bases, there was a span of 11 bases. CDR3 bases: TGTGCCAGCAGCCAAGGAGACAGGAGGAATGAAAAACTGTTTTTT. It is translated as CASSQGDRRNEKLFF. Based on the CDR3 plus reference TRBV14 and TRBJ1-4, the full variable domain is EAGVTQFPSHSVIEKGQTVTLRCDPISGHDNLYWYRRVMGKEIKFLLHFVKESKQDESGMPNNRFLAERTGGTYSTLKVQPAELEDSGVYFCASSQGDRRNEKLFFGSGTQLSVL.

The genes are TRBV9 and TRBJ2-2, with D possibly TRBD2 on 5 matching bases. Germline V gene data show CDR1 as SGDLS and CDR2 as YYNGEE. The V gene lost 0 bases and the J gene lost 5 bases, with 8 bases spanning the gap. The CDR3 is made up of 14 amino acids. CDR3 bases: TGTGCCAGCAGCGTAGCTACTAGGACCGGGGAGCTGTTTTTT. As protein: CASSVATRTGELFF. Full variable domain (rest looked up from reference TRBV9 and TRBJ2-2): DSGVTQTPKHLITATGQRVTLRCSPRSGDLSVYWYQQSLDQGLQFLIQYYNGEERAKGNILERFSAQQFPDLHSELNLSSLELGDSALYFCASSVATRTGELFFGEGSRLTVL.

The chain couples TRBV19 to TRBJ2-7; 9 bases match TRBD1. Germline CDR1 LNHDA, CDR2 SQIVND (reference sequence). The J segment lost 2 bases and the V segment lost 4 bases, leaving 9 bases of the junction unmatched. This CDR3 spans 16 amino acids. CDR3 sequence (DNA): TGTGCCAGTAGTAGTCTACGGGACAGGGCTACCTACGAGCAGTACTTC. Its translation: CASSSLRDRATYEQYF.

This sequence joins TRBV4-2 and TRBJ1-3, with D tentatively TRBD1 (6 bases). Germline V gives CDR1 LGHNA, CDR2 YNFKEQ. This CDR3 contains 17 residues. Trimming took off 2 bases at V and 0 bases at J, with 14 bases between the two ends. The CDR3 spells CASSQKTGGISGNTIYF. Here the CDR3 DNA reads TGTGCCAGCAGCCAAAAGACAGGAGGGATCTCTGGAAACACCATATATTTT.

The chain couples TRBV28 to TRBJ2-3, with D possibly matching TRBD2 (6 bases). V was cut by 4 bases and J by 5 bases, with 16 bases left in between. Germline V CDR1 and CDR2: MDHEN, SYDVKM. The CDR3 has 15 amino acids. This chain's CDR3 is CASSSSGGGIDTQYF. CDR3 in DNA: TGTGCCAGCAGTTCCTCCGGTGGAGGGATAGATACGCAGTATTTT.

This clone has just a few counts. The gene calls are TRBV29-1 and TRBJ2-5; tentative D call: TRBD2 (7 bases). Germline loops: CDR1 SQVTM, CDR2 ANQGSEA. There are 13 residues in the CDR3. V was clipped by 4 bases and J by 7 bases, with 16 bases between them. This chain's CDR3 is CSVAMGGAWTQYF. The CDR3 nucleotides read TGCAGCGTTGCTATGGGGGGGGCGTGGACCCAGTACTTC.

The sample holds a few counts of this clone. The V gene is TRBV6-5, the J gene TRBJ2-3, with D uncertain. In germline, CDR1 is MNHEY, CDR2 SVGAGI. The CDR3 consists of 15 residues. The ends were cut back, 2 bases at V and 1 base at J, with 10 bases in the middle. The CDR3 DNA sequence: TGTGCCAGCAGTTACGTCTCCCTAGGCACAGATACGCAGTATTTT. Translated, it gives CASSYVSLGTDTQYF.

The V gene is TRBV6-1, the J gene TRBJ1-5; weak D call: TRBD1 (6 bases). Germline loops: CDR1 MNHNS, CDR2 SASEGT. Trimming pared 10 bases from V and 3 bases from J, leaving 13 bases between. The CDR3 spans 13 residues. This chain's CDR3 is CATSRTANQPQHF. The CDR3 nucleotides are TGTGCCACCTCAAGGACAGCCAATCAGCCCCAGCATTTT.

The chain carries TRBV11-3 and TRBJ2-2; D gene unclear. Germline V CDR1 and CDR2: SGHNT, YENEEA. This CDR3 contains 15 residues. The V gene lost 0 bases and the J gene lost 6 bases, with 11 bases spanning the gap. CDR3 loop: CASSLDRMGAGELFF. The CDR3 DNA reads TGTGCCAGCAGCTTAGACAGAATGGGTGCCGGGGAGCTGTTTTTT.

The chain has TRBV5-1 and TRBJ2-1; tentative D call: TRBD2 (7 bases). The V gene lost 0 bases and the J gene lost 10 bases, with 23 bases spanning the gap. The CDR3 loop spans 17 amino acids. CDR1 SGHRS and CDR2 YFSETQ come from the germline V gene. This chain's CDR3 is CASSLDRQVTGGDEQFF. DNA of the CDR3: TGCGCCAGCAGCTTGGACCGACAGGTCACGGGGGGCGACGAGCAGTTCTTC.

The CDR3 DNA is TGTGCCAGCAGCCGTCAGGGGGGCACGACAGATACGCAGTATTTT. This gives the protein CASSRQGGTTDTQYF. The rearrangement links TRBV3-1 (or the pseudogene TRBV3-2) to TRBJ2-3; TRBD1 is a possible D gene (7 bases). Trimming left V 4 bases short and J 3 bases short, with 14 bases between. Per germline, CDR1 LGHDT and CDR2 YNNKEL (reference sequence). This CDR3 contains 15 residues.

This chain links TRBV3-1 (or the pseudogene TRBV3-2) with TRBJ1-3, with TRBD1 as a possible D gene (5 bases). V was pared by 0 bases and J by 4 bases, with 16 bases between. CDR1 is LGHDT, CDR2 YNNKEL, per germline (reference sequence). The CDR3 has 17 amino acids. The CDR3 spells CASSQDLPGDWGNTIYF. CDR3 bases: TGTGCCAGCAGCCAAGATCTACCGGGGGATTGGGGAAACACCATATATTTT.